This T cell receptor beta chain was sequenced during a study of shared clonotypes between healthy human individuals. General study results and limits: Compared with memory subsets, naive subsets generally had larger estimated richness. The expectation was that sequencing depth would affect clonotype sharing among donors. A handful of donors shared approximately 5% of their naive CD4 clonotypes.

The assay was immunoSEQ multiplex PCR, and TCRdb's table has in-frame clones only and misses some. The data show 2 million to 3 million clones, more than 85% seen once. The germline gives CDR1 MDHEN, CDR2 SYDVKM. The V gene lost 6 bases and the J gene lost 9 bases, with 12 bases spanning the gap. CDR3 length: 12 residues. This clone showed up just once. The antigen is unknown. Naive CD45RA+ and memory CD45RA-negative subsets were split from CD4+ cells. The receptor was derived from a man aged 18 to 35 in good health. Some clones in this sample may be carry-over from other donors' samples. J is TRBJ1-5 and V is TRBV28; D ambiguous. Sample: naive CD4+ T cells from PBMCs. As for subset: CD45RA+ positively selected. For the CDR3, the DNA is TGTGCCAGCAGCCCTGTACGTCGGCCCCAGCATTTT. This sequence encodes CASSPVRRPQHF.